The rows below give T cell receptor beta chains drawn from one sample of a study of blood T cell repertoires in COVID-19. Only in-frame clones appear in the TCRdb table, and some are missing; sequencing was by immunoSEQ multiplex PCR. In the table there are nearly 400,000 clones, approximately 89% of which are singletons. Sequencing input: PBMCs or T cells enriched from blood (not recorded which). The receptor set was obtained from a woman younger than 45 who had recovered from COVID-19. Each CDR3 is given with its conserved first and last residue. A D gene is named only where the DNA matches it firmly. Size values are once, few and many counts, or a class for expanded clones, and some rows have none.

cdr3_nt cdr3_aa v_call clone_size j_call d_call
TGTGCCAGCAGCTTGGGACTTACCATCCAAGAGACCCAGTACTTC CASSLGLTIQETQYF TRBV5-4 once TRBJ2-5 -
TGTGCCAGCAGAGTACCGCGGACAGGGAACACTGAAGCTTTCTTT CASRVPRTGNTEAFF TRBV2 - TRBJ1-1 TRBD1
TGCAGCGTCCAGACAGGGGAACTGTTTTTT CSVQTGELFF TRBV29-1 - TRBJ1-4 TRBD1
TGTGCCAGCAGTTACTCCGCAGCGGGGGGTGTATACGAGCAGTACTTC CASSYSAAGGVYEQYF TRBV6-5 - TRBJ2-7 TRBD2
TGTGCCAGCAGCCTCGGAAGGGGAGGCTATGGCTACACCTTC CASSLGRGGYGYTF TRBV7-9 - TRBJ1-2 -
TGTGCCAGCGGACAGACTAATTCACCCCTCCACTTT CASGQTNSPLHF TRBV28 - TRBJ1-6 -
TGTGCCAGCAGCCAAGTTCTAGCGGGAGTTTATGAGCAGTTCTTC CASSQVLAGVYEQFF TRBV3-1/TRBV3-2 - TRBJ2-1 TRBD2
TGTGCCAGCAGCTTAATCCGGGGTAGCGGGGGATTCTCCTACAATGAGCAGTTCTTC CASSLIRGSGGFSYNEQFF TRBV7-8 once TRBJ2-1 TRBD2
TGCGCCAGCGGGGGACACTCCTACGAGCAGTACTTC CASGGHSYEQYF TRBV10-2 - TRBJ2-7 -
TGTGCCAGCAGTTTTGCGGCGGGAGGGCCTGCCGGGCAGTACTTC CASSFAAGGPAGQYF TRBV27 - TRBJ2-7 TRBD2
TGTGCCAGCAGCTTAGGGAGGGGGAACACTGAAGCTTTCTTT CASSLGRGNTEAFF TRBV7-2 few TRBJ1-1 -
TGTGCCAGCAGTAGGACTAGTAGTACTTCAGATACGCAGTATTTT CASSRTSSTSDTQYF TRBV2 - TRBJ2-3 TRBD2
TGTGCCAGCAGCCAAGATGCTAGCGGGGTATATGAGCAGTTCTTC CASSQDASGVYEQFF TRBV4-2 few TRBJ2-1 TRBD2
TGTGCCTGGAGTGTAAGGACAGGGAACTACGAGCAGTACTTC CAWSVRTGNYEQYF TRBV30 - TRBJ2-7 TRBD1
TGCGCCAGCCGCCCCGGGGGGGGAGTGGGAGATACGCAGTATTTT CASRPGGGVGDTQYF TRBV5-1 - TRBJ2-3 TRBD2
TGTGCCAGCAGGCCTTCCAGGGGCGAGCAGTACTTC CASRPSRGEQYF TRBV6-2/TRBV6-3 - TRBJ2-7 -
TGTGCCAGCAGTTACGGGTTAGGTATGCGGGAGACCCAGTACTTC CASSYGLGMRETQYF TRBV6-6 - TRBJ2-5 -
TGTGCCAGCAGCTTCCCCGGGACTCCGACCTCCTACAATGAGCAGTTCTTC CASSFPGTPTSYNEQFF TRBV5-6 - TRBJ2-1 -
TGTGCCAGCAGCTTGGGGCCACCCCTCAAAAACATTCAGTACTTC CASSLGPPLKNIQYF TRBV5-4 - TRBJ2-4 -
TGTGCCAGCAGTGCGACTCTTTTGTCCTCTGGAAACACCATATATTTT CASSATLLSSGNTIYF TRBV2 - TRBJ1-3 -
TGTGCCAGCATACGCCCTGGGAGCAACTATGGCTACACCTTC CASIRPGSNYGYTF TRBV6-5 - TRBJ1-2 -
TGTGCCAGCAGCGCGGGACTAGCGGGGGGAGGATGGGATACGCAGTATTTT CASSAGLAGGGWDTQYF TRBV5-4 - TRBJ2-3 TRBD2
TGTGCCAGCAGCTTAGGGTGGAGGGACGAGCAGTACTTC CASSLGWRDEQYF TRBV11-3 - TRBJ2-7 -
TGCGCCAGCAGCCCAGGGACAGGGCGAGAGACCCAGTACTTC CASSPGTGRETQYF TRBV5-1 few TRBJ2-5 TRBD1
TGTGCCAGCAGCCTATCCACCTACGAGCAGTACTTC CASSLSTYEQYF TRBV12-3/TRBV12-4 - TRBJ2-7 -
TGTGCCACCAGTGTGGCAGGGCGGGAGACCCAGTACTTC CATSVAGRETQYF TRBV24-1 - TRBJ2-5 -
TGCGCCTGCAGCCGACTGTCAGGAGGAAACACTGAAGCTTTCTTT CACSRLSGGNTEAFF TRBV5-1 - TRBJ1-1 -
TGTGCCAGCAGCGGGAGGGGTTTGCCTAACTATGGCTACACCTTC CASSGRGLPNYGYTF TRBV28 - TRBJ1-2 -
TGCGCCAGCAGCCCTCCTGACAGGGGCTACACCTTC CASSPPDRGYTF TRBV5-1 - TRBJ1-2 -
TGTGCCAGCAGCCCACCCTCCGGGACAGGCGATGGCTACACCTTC CASSPPSGTGDGYTF TRBV5-4 - TRBJ1-2 TRBD1
TGTGCCAGCAGTTACGAGGGGGACACTGAAGCTTTCTTT CASSYEGDTEAFF TRBV6-5 - TRBJ1-1 -
TGTGCCAGCAGCTCGACAGGCCCCGGCTATAGCAATCAGCCCCAGCATTTT CASSSTGPGYSNQPQHF TRBV27 - TRBJ1-5 -
TGTGCCAGCAGCTTAGCGCACCTCGGGGGGGCCTACAATGAGCAGTTCTTC CASSLAHLGGAYNEQFF TRBV7-2 - TRBJ2-1 TRBD2
TGTGCCAGCTCACCCGACGACAGATCACAGCCCCAGCATTTT CASSPDDRSQPQHF TRBV18 - TRBJ1-5 -
TGTGCCAGCACCGACAGGGAACGAGAGACCCAGTACTTC CASTDRERETQYF TRBV7-9 - TRBJ2-5 TRBD1
TGTGCCTGGAGTGTGGGGGCGTGGAACACTGAAGCTTTCTTT CAWSVGAWNTEAFF TRBV30 - TRBJ1-1 -
TGTGCCTGGAGGCCTTTCGGGGGAAGCTCCTACAATGAGCAGTTCTTC CAWRPFGGSSYNEQFF TRBV30 once TRBJ2-1 -
TGTGCCAGCAGTTTAGACAGGGGCTACCAAGAGACCCAGTACTTC CASSLDRGYQETQYF TRBV28 - TRBJ2-5 TRBD1
TGTGCCAGACAATACTGGACACATAACTCTGGGGCCAACGTCCTGACTTTC CARQYWTHNSGANVLTF TRBV21-1 - TRBJ2-6 -
TGCAGCGTTGAAGGACAGGGGGTTTTAGAAGCTTTCTTT CSVEGQGVLEAFF TRBV29-1 - TRBJ1-1 TRBD1
TGTGCCAGCAGCCAAGATCGCGGCGGGTCCTACGAGCAGTACTTC CASSQDRGGSYEQYF TRBV4-2 few TRBJ2-7 -
TGCGCCAGCAGCTTTGGGGGAGGCTCCTACGAGCAGTACTTC CASSFGGGSYEQYF TRBV5-1 once TRBJ2-7 -
TGTGCCAGCAGCTTAGATCGGCGGGTCGCAGATACGCAGTATTTT CASSLDRRVADTQYF TRBV7-2 once TRBJ2-3 -
TGTGCCAGCAGCCCCATCGGAGCAGCGACTAACTATGGCTACACCTTC CASSPIGAATNYGYTF TRBV3-1/TRBV3-2 - TRBJ1-2 -
TGCGCCAGCAGCTTGGAGGACAGAACCTACAATGAGCAGTTCTTC CASSLEDRTYNEQFF TRBV5-1 - TRBJ2-1 -
TGTGCCAGCAGCGTGGGCCCAGGGGAGAATGAAAAACTGTTTTTT CASSVGPGENEKLFF TRBV9 once TRBJ1-4 -
TGTGCCAGCAGCCAAGATCTATCCCAGCGGGGGGCCCCAGATACGCAGTATTTT CASSQDLSQRGAPDTQYF TRBV3-1/TRBV3-2 - TRBJ2-3 TRBD2
TGTGCCAGCAGTTTTACAGGGGGCTATGGCTACACCTTC CASSFTGGYGYTF TRBV27 few TRBJ1-2 TRBD1
TGTGCCAGCACTCTGTTGGGGGGAAGCACCACTGAAGCTTTCTTT CASTLLGGSTTEAFF TRBV6-5 - TRBJ1-1 -
TGTGCCAGCAGTGAACCAGGGGAAAACTACGAGCAGTACTTC CASSEPGENYEQYF TRBV25-1 - TRBJ2-7 -
TGTGCCAGCAGCATGGACAGAACTAACTATGGCTACACCTTC CASSMDRTNYGYTF TRBV2 - TRBJ1-2 -
TGTGCCACCAGTGGGGCGGGAGTCGTTATTGAGCAGTTCTTC CATSGAGVVIEQFF TRBV24-1 - TRBJ2-1 TRBD2
TGTGCCAGCAGTGGCCCAGGGAACGCCAACTATGGCTACACCTTC CASSGPGNANYGYTF TRBV28 once TRBJ1-2 -
TGTGCCTGGAGAAACAGGGGGTCCAACAATGAGCAGTTCTTC CAWRNRGSNNEQFF TRBV30 - TRBJ2-1 TRBD1
TGTGCCAGCAGCCCCGGGACTAGCGGGGGCAATGAGCAGTTCTTC CASSPGTSGGNEQFF TRBV7-2 once TRBJ2-1 TRBD2
TGTGCCAGCAGCCCCACAAGTCCTGACTACGAGCAGTACTTC CASSPTSPDYEQYF TRBV7-2 - TRBJ2-7 -